The source of this T cell receptor beta chain is a study of CD4 T cells in relation to SARS-CoV-2 and coronaviruses. Overall study: TCR beta CDR3s were sequenced after roughly nine-day antigen culture of PBMCs. Patient ages ranged from about 20 to 72, median 38. Two subjects were Hispanic; patients were roughly eight males and a handful of females.

Points on this clone: Its antigen remains unidentified.

Survey-level TCR-beta sequencing used DNA from CEF-cultured naive and memory CD4+ T cells. The assay was immunoSEQ multiplex PCR, and TCRdb's table has in-frame clones only and misses some. Here the sample spans tens of thousands of clones, more than 60% being singletons. Trimming took 6 bases from V and 0 from J, leaving 12 bases between them. CDR1 and CDR2 from the germline V gene are SGHVS and FQNEAQ. The CDR3 length is 16 residues. The material sequenced was memory CD4+ T cells from PBMCs, cultured in vitro. The V and J genes are TRBV7-8 and TRBJ2-6; D might be TRBD2 (6 bases). This receptor was identified in an adult with COVID-19. CDR3 sequence reads: CASSWDFRSGANVLTF. CDR3 sequence (DNA): TGTGCCAGCAGTTGGGACTTCCGCTCTGGGGCCAACGTCCTGACTTTC.